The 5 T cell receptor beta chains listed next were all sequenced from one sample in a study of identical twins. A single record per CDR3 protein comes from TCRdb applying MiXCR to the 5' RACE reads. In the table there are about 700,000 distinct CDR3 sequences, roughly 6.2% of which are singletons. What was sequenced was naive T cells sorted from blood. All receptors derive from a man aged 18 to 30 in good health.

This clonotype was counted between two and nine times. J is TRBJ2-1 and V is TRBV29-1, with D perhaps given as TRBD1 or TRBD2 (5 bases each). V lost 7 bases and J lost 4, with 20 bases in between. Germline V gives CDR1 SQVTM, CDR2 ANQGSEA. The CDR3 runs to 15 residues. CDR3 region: CSGRSGRGSYNEQFF. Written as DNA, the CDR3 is TGCAGCGGACGCAGCGGAAGGGGTTCTTACAATGAGCAGTTCTTC.

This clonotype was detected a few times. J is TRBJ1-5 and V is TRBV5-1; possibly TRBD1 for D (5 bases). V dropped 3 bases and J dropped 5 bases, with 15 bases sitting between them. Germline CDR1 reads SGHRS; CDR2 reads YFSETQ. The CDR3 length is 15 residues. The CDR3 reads CASSYEGSWDQPQHF. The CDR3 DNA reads TGCGCCAGCAGCTACGAGGGGAGCTGGGATCAGCCCCAGCATTTT.

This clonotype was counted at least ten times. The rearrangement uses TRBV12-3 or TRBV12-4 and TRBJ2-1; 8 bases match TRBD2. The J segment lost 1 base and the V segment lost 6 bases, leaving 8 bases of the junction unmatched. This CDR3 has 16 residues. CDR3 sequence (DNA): TGTGCCAGCAGCCCCGGGCGCGGGAGGTCCTACAATGAGCAGTTCTTC. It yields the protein CASSPGRGRSYNEQFF.

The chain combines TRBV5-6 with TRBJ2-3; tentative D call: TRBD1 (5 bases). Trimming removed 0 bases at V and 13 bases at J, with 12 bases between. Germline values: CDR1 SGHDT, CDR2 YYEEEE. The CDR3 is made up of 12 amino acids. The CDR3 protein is CASSLGQGGKYF. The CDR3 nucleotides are TGTGCCAGCAGCTTGGGGCAGGGTGGCAAGTATTTT.

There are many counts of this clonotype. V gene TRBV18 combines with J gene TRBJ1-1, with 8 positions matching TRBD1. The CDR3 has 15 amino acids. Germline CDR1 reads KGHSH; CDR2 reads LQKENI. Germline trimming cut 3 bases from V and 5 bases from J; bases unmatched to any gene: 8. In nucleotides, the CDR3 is TGTGCCAGCTCACCCTCTGGGACAGGTATAACTGAAGCTTTCTTT. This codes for CASSPSGTGITEAFF.